A selection of T cell receptor beta chains follows, all from one sample in a study of blood T cell repertoires in COVID-19. This table comes from immunoSEQ multiplex PCR, and its TCRdb copy is limited to in-frame clones, with some not included. The sample records about 150,000 clones, roughly 88% being singletons. Sequencing used PBMCs or T cells enriched from blood (not recorded which). The receptors here all came from a woman between 50 and 59 years old who had recovered from COVID-19. Both conserved end residues are part of each CDR3. Fields, in order: D gene, J gene, CDR3 length, V gene, clone size, CDR3 DNA, CDR3 protein. A D gene is named only where the DNA matches it firmly. Rows may omit the clone size; those that give it use once, few, many or a size class.

d_gene: TRBD1
j_gene: TRBJ2-7
len: 12
v_gene: TRBV12-3/TRBV12-4
abundance: -
CDR3nt: TGTGCCAGCAGTTCACAGGGGTCCGAGCAGTACTTC
CDR3aa: CASSSQGSEQYF

d_gene: TRBD1
j_gene: TRBJ1-1
len: 15
v_gene: TRBV5-4
abundance: -
CDR3nt: TGTGCCAGCAGCTTATGGACAGGGGTGAACACTGAAGCTTTCTTT
CDR3aa: CASSLWTGVNTEAFF

d_gene: TRBD1
j_gene: TRBJ1-5
len: 16
v_gene: TRBV19
abundance: few
CDR3nt: TGTGCCAGTAGTATCCTCGGGACAGGGGGCAACCAGCCCCAGCATTTT
CDR3aa: CASSILGTGGNQPQHF

d_gene: -
j_gene: TRBJ2-7
len: 15
v_gene: TRBV19
abundance: once
CDR3nt: TGTGCCAGTAGTCAGCGCCGGGACATTCACTACGAGCAGTACTTC
CDR3aa: CASSQRRDIHYEQYF

d_gene: -
j_gene: TRBJ1-1
len: 15
v_gene: TRBV6-5
abundance: -
CDR3nt: TGTGCCAGCAGTCCACCAGCCGGGAGGGGCACTGAAGCTTTCTTT
CDR3aa: CASSPPAGRGTEAFF

d_gene: -
j_gene: TRBJ1-2
len: 14
v_gene: TRBV7-9
abundance: -
CDR3nt: TGTGCCAGCAGCTTAGCGGCGGTAAACTATGGCTACACCTTC
CDR3aa: CASSLAAVNYGYTF

d_gene: TRBD1
j_gene: TRBJ1-5
len: 14
v_gene: TRBV30
abundance: -
CDR3nt: TGTGCCTGGAGTGGGGACAGGGGAAATCAGCCCCAGCATTTT
CDR3aa: CAWSGDRGNQPQHF

d_gene: TRBD2
j_gene: TRBJ2-3
len: 18
v_gene: TRBV2
abundance: -
CDR3nt: TGTGCCAGCAGTCTCCCCCGAGGGACTAGCGGGGGGGTCAATACGCAGTATTTT
CDR3aa: CASSLPRGTSGGVNTQYF

d_gene: TRBD2
j_gene: TRBJ2-1
len: 18
v_gene: TRBV6-2/TRBV6-3
abundance: -
CDR3nt: TGTGCCAGCAGTTACGGTAGCGGGGGCCCCAAAAGAGGCAATGAGCAGTTCTTC
CDR3aa: CASSYGSGGPKRGNEQFF

d_gene: -
j_gene: TRBJ1-1
len: 12
v_gene: TRBV5-4
abundance: -
CDR3nt: TGTGCCAGCAGCTTCTGGAGGAAGGAAGCTTTCTTT
CDR3aa: CASSFWRKEAFF

d_gene: TRBD2
j_gene: TRBJ2-5
len: 15
v_gene: TRBV7-3
abundance: -
CDR3nt: TGTGCCAGCAGCTTGAGCGGGGAACGGAAAGAGACCCAGTACTTC
CDR3aa: CASSLSGERKETQYF

d_gene: TRBD1
j_gene: TRBJ2-7
len: 12
v_gene: TRBV7-9
abundance: -
CDR3nt: TGTGCCAGGGACAGGGGAAGGGCCGAGCAGTACTTC
CDR3aa: CARDRGRAEQYF

d_gene: TRBD1
j_gene: TRBJ1-1
len: 15
v_gene: TRBV5-1
abundance: -
CDR3nt: TGCGCCAGCAGCTTGGCCTCAGGGGGGAACACTGAAGCTTTCTTT
CDR3aa: CASSLASGGNTEAFF

d_gene: TRBD1
j_gene: TRBJ1-5
len: 15
v_gene: TRBV19
abundance: once
CDR3nt: TGTGCCAGTACACCGGGACAGGGACTCAATCAGCCCCAGCATTTT
CDR3aa: CASTPGQGLNQPQHF

d_gene: TRBD1
j_gene: TRBJ2-7
len: 15
v_gene: TRBV3-1/TRBV3-2
abundance: -
CDR3nt: TGTGCCAGCAGCCAGGGTCGGACAGGGAGTTACGAGCAGTACTTC
CDR3aa: CASSQGRTGSYEQYF

d_gene: TRBD1
j_gene: TRBJ1-2
len: 16
v_gene: TRBV27
abundance: once
CDR3nt: TGTGCCAGTCAGGACCTCAAGGGACAGGGCAACTATGGCTACACCTTC
CDR3aa: CASQDLKGQGNYGYTF

d_gene: -
j_gene: TRBJ2-7
len: 15
v_gene: TRBV11-1
abundance: -
CDR3nt: TGTGCCAGCAGCGCTAGCGAGAAGAGGTCCTACGAGCAGTACTTC
CDR3aa: CASSASEKRSYEQYF

d_gene: -
j_gene: TRBJ2-3
len: 11
v_gene: TRBV7-2
abundance: -
CDR3nt: TGTGCCAGAGACGACAGGATAGGGCAGTATTTT
CDR3aa: CARDDRIGQYF

d_gene: TRBD2
j_gene: TRBJ2-3
len: 16
v_gene: TRBV19
abundance: -
CDR3nt: TGTGCCAGTAGTAGACTAGCGGGGGGCAGCACAGATACGCAGTATTTT
CDR3aa: CASSRLAGGSTDTQYF

d_gene: TRBD2
j_gene: TRBJ2-1
len: 16
v_gene: TRBV6-2/TRBV6-3
abundance: -
CDR3nt: TGTGCCAGCAGTCCCCCGGCTAGCGGGGGGCTCAATGAGCAGTTCTTC
CDR3aa: CASSPPASGGLNEQFF

d_gene: -
j_gene: TRBJ1-6
len: 13
v_gene: TRBV6-5
abundance: -
CDR3nt: TGTGCCAGCAGACGAACGGATAATTCACCCCTCCACTTT
CDR3aa: CASRRTDNSPLHF

d_gene: -
j_gene: TRBJ2-5
len: 14
v_gene: TRBV5-1
abundance: -
CDR3nt: TGCGCCAGCAGCACCCGTGGGCCACAAGAGACCCAGTACTTC
CDR3aa: CASSTRGPQETQYF

d_gene: TRBD2
j_gene: TRBJ2-1
len: 14
v_gene: TRBV7-2
abundance: -
CDR3nt: TGTGCCAGCAGCTTAGGGGGGACTAGCCTTGAGCAGTTCTTC
CDR3aa: CASSLGGTSLEQFF

d_gene: -
j_gene: TRBJ1-1
len: 14
v_gene: TRBV5-1
abundance: -
CDR3nt: TGCGCCAGCAGTTCGGGGGATGGGAACACTGAAGCTTTCTTT
CDR3aa: CASSSGDGNTEAFF

d_gene: -
j_gene: TRBJ2-7
len: 16
v_gene: TRBV9
abundance: few
CDR3nt: TGTGCCAGCAGCGTAGAGGTGACAGGCGCAACCTACGAGCAGTACTTC
CDR3aa: CASSVEVTGATYEQYF

d_gene: -
j_gene: TRBJ2-5
len: 16
v_gene: TRBV2
abundance: once
CDR3nt: TGTGCCAGCAATGAGAGGGGGGGGCACGGGCAAGAGACCCAGTACTTC
CDR3aa: CASNERGGHGQETQYF

d_gene: -
j_gene: TRBJ2-7
len: 14
v_gene: TRBV10-2
abundance: once
CDR3nt: TGCGCCAGCAGGGAGGTACAGCTAACCTACGAGCAGTACTTC
CDR3aa: CASREVQLTYEQYF

d_gene: -
j_gene: TRBJ2-3
len: 14
v_gene: TRBV7-9
abundance: -
CDR3nt: TGTGCCAGCAGCTCGGAGGGGGGGGCAGATACGCAGTATTTT
CDR3aa: CASSSEGGADTQYF

d_gene: -
j_gene: TRBJ1-1
len: 16
v_gene: TRBV5-1
abundance: -
CDR3nt: TGCGCCAGCAGCTTGCTCGTTTCAGGGATCGACACTGAAGCTTTCTTT
CDR3aa: CASSLLVSGIDTEAFF

d_gene: TRBD1
j_gene: TRBJ1-1
len: 15
v_gene: TRBV7-6
abundance: -
CDR3nt: TGTGCCAGCAGCAAACCGACAGGGGGCGGGTCTGAAGCTTTCTTT
CDR3aa: CASSKPTGGGSEAFF

d_gene: TRBD1
j_gene: TRBJ1-6
len: 14
v_gene: TRBV7-8
abundance: -
CDR3nt: TGTGCCAGCAGGCAGGGACAGCAAAATTCACCCCTCCACTTT
CDR3aa: CASRQGQQNSPLHF

d_gene: -
j_gene: TRBJ1-5
len: 16
v_gene: TRBV11-2
abundance: few
CDR3nt: TGTGCCAGCAGCCATACAGGGAGGGGGTTCAATCAGCCCCAGCATTTT
CDR3aa: CASSHTGRGFNQPQHF

d_gene: -
j_gene: TRBJ2-6
len: 14
v_gene: TRBV19
abundance: once
CDR3nt: TGTGCCAGTAGTAAAGGGGCTGGGGCCAACGTCCTGACTTTC
CDR3aa: CASSKGAGANVLTF

d_gene: -
j_gene: TRBJ1-1
len: 13
v_gene: TRBV7-2
abundance: once
CDR3nt: TGTGCCAGCAGTTTCGCAGGGAGGCCTGAAGCTTTCTTT
CDR3aa: CASSFAGRPEAFF

d_gene: TRBD2
j_gene: TRBJ2-3
len: 15
v_gene: TRBV24-1
abundance: -
CDR3nt: TGTGCCACCAGTGATGGGACTAGCGGGGGAAAGACGCAGTATTTT
CDR3aa: CATSDGTSGGKTQYF

d_gene: -
j_gene: TRBJ1-5
len: 18
v_gene: TRBV5-1
abundance: -
CDR3nt: TGCGCCAGCAGCTCAGGGACCGGGGGGCTGGATAGCAATCAGCCCCAGCATTTT
CDR3aa: CASSSGTGGLDSNQPQHF

d_gene: -
j_gene: TRBJ2-7
len: 14
v_gene: TRBV14
abundance: -
CDR3nt: TGTGCCAGCAGCCCCGGCAGGGGTGTCTACGAGCAGTACTTC
CDR3aa: CASSPGRGVYEQYF

d_gene: -
j_gene: TRBJ1-3
len: 13
v_gene: TRBV11-3
abundance: few
CDR3nt: TGTGCCAGCAGCCGACTGGCTTCTTCCACCATATATTTT
CDR3aa: CASSRLASSTIYF

d_gene: TRBD1
j_gene: TRBJ2-3
len: 15
v_gene: TRBV11-3
abundance: -
CDR3nt: TGTGCCAGCAGAAACCCGGGACAGGGGTTAGATACGCAGTATTTT
CDR3aa: CASRNPGQGLDTQYF

d_gene: -
j_gene: TRBJ1-5
len: 14
v_gene: TRBV19
abundance: -
CDR3nt: TGTGCCAGTTCGGGACTTCCCGATAATCAGCCCCAGCATTTT
CDR3aa: CASSGLPDNQPQHF

d_gene: -
j_gene: TRBJ1-5
len: 15
v_gene: TRBV5-6
abundance: -
CDR3nt: TGTGCCAGCAGCCGCGGGTGGGGTAGCAATCAGCCCCAGCATTTT
CDR3aa: CASSRGWGSNQPQHF

d_gene: -
j_gene: TRBJ2-7
len: 14
v_gene: TRBV10-3
abundance: -
CDR3nt: TGTGCCATCAGTGGGGACGGGGGCTCCTACGAGCAGTACTTC
CDR3aa: CAISGDGGSYEQYF

d_gene: -
j_gene: TRBJ1-1
len: 13
v_gene: TRBV18
abundance: -
CDR3nt: TGTGCCAGCTCAGCAATTCCAGACACTGAAGCTTTCTTT
CDR3aa: CASSAIPDTEAFF

d_gene: TRBD1
j_gene: TRBJ1-2
len: 12
v_gene: TRBV5-8
abundance: -
CDR3nt: TGTGCCAGCAGCCGGGACAGGGCTGGCTACACCTTC
CDR3aa: CASSRDRAGYTF

d_gene: TRBD1
j_gene: TRBJ1-5
len: 17
v_gene: TRBV5-6
abundance: -
CDR3nt: TGTGCCAGCAGCTACGGAGAGGGGACAGCCGTCGATCAGCCCCAGCATTTT
CDR3aa: CASSYGEGTAVDQPQHF

d_gene: TRBD2
j_gene: TRBJ2-7
len: 17
v_gene: TRBV5-1
abundance: -
CDR3nt: TGCGCCAGCAGCAGACTAGCGGGGGGCTCGAGGGAATACGAGCAGTACTTC
CDR3aa: CASSRLAGGSREYEQYF

d_gene: -
j_gene: TRBJ1-2
len: 14
v_gene: TRBV6-5
abundance: -
CDR3nt: TGTGCCAGCACGAGGAGCCTTGGCTCAGGGGGCTACACCTTC
CDR3aa: CASTRSLGSGGYTF

d_gene: -
j_gene: TRBJ2-7
len: 14
v_gene: TRBV7-9
abundance: -
CDR3nt: TGTGCCAGCAGACGGGACACCTGGACCTACGAGCAGTACTTC
CDR3aa: CASRRDTWTYEQYF

d_gene: TRBD1
j_gene: TRBJ1-5
len: 15
v_gene: TRBV4-2
abundance: few
CDR3nt: TGTGCCAGCAGCCTGACAGGGGATTTCGGGCAGCCCCAGCATTTT
CDR3aa: CASSLTGDFGQPQHF

d_gene: TRBD1
j_gene: TRBJ2-4
len: 15
v_gene: TRBV7-2
abundance: -
CDR3nt: TGTGCCAGCAGCCTGGACAGGGTTGCCAAAAACATTCAGTACTTC
CDR3aa: CASSLDRVAKNIQYF

d_gene: TRBD1
j_gene: TRBJ1-5
len: 15
v_gene: TRBV5-5
abundance: -
CDR3nt: TGTGCCAGCAGCTCCGGACAGGGGCTAAATCAGCCCCAGCATTTT
CDR3aa: CASSSGQGLNQPQHF

d_gene: -
j_gene: TRBJ1-2
len: 15
v_gene: TRBV6-5
abundance: -
CDR3nt: TGTGCCAGCAGTTCCCGCCAGGGAACCCTCTATGGCTACACCTTC
CDR3aa: CASSSRQGTLYGYTF